These 20 T cell receptor beta chains were all obtained from the same sample, sequenced in a study of blood T cell repertoires in COVID-19 (dated by TCRdb to about 2020). Library preparation was by the immunoSEQ multiplex PCR assay. TCRdb took this table from immuneACCESS and kept in-frame rearrangements with V and J called. Such tables lack part of the clones; where checked against another copy, unresolved V genes explain under half of the gap, and the rest is unexplained. This sample lists a few hundred thousand clones; around 90% were detected once. 5% of the sample rests with the top ten. Input material: PBMCs or T cells enriched from blood (not recorded which). The receptors derive from a young man who had recovered from COVID-19.

The rearrangement uses TRBV18 and TRBJ2-1; D is ambiguous. Germline CDR1 reads KGHSH; CDR2 reads LQKENI. V lost 2 bases and J 2 bases, leaving 7 bases between the germline ends. This CDR3 has 14 residues. The CDR3 DNA is TGTGCCAGCTCACCAACCAGAACCTACAATGAGCAGTTCTTC. It yields the protein CASSPTRTYNEQFF.

This rearrangement joins TRBV28 to TRBJ2-1; D remains unclear. Trimming took off 4 bases at V and 8 bases at J, with 9 bases between the two ends. The CDR3 length is 12 residues. CDR1 is MDHEN and CDR2 is SYDVKM in the germline V gene. In DNA, the CDR3 is TGTGCCAGCAGTTCTCTTGAGGATGAGCAGTTCTTC. This sequence encodes CASSSLEDEQFF.

The genes are TRBV5-1 and TRBJ2-3; 11 nucleotides align to TRBD1. From germline, CDR1 is SGHRS and CDR2 YFSETQ. V shed 2 bases and J 3 bases; nucleotides not matched to a gene: 5. The CDR3 totals 16 residues. In DNA, the CDR3 is TGCGCCAGCAGCTTCGGACAGGGGGCTCGTACAGATACGCAGTATTTT. Translation: CASSFGQGARTDTQYF.

The chain employs TRBV30 and TRBJ1-2; TRBD1 matches 10 bases. The V gene end was trimmed by 1 base and the J gene end by 5 bases; junction bases not matched to a gene: 4. Germline-derived CDR1 and CDR2 are GTSNPN and SVGIG (reference sequence). This CDR3 comprises 14 residues. CDR3 sequence: CAWSGLGQGYGYTF. The CDR3 DNA reads as TGTGCCTGGAGTGGTTTGGGACAGGGGTATGGCTACACCTTC.

The chain has TRBV6-7 and TRBJ2-4, with a possible D match to TRBD2 (5 bases). TRBV6-7 counts as an open reading frame of uncertain function. The length of the CDR3 is 15 residues. V shed 4 bases and J shed 3 bases, with 13 bases lying between them. CDR3 sequence: CASSFPEAVKNIQYF. Here the CDR3 DNA reads TGTGCCAGCAGTTTCCCTGAAGCGGTCAAAAACATTCAGTACTTC.

The rearrangement links TRBV3-1 (or the pseudogene TRBV3-2) to TRBJ1-2; no clear D. The CDR3 spans 13 residues. Germline V CDR1 and CDR2: LGHDT, YNNKEL (reference sequence). V was clipped by 3 bases and J by 3 bases, with 8 bases between them. The DNA of the CDR3 is TGTGCCAGCAGCCAGCGGGCCCACTATGGCTACACCTTC. This codes for CASSQRAHYGYTF.

This CDR3 reads CASSLSKFGAIYGYTF. In DNA form, the CDR3 reads TGTGCCAGCAGTTTATCGAAGTTTGGGGCCATCTATGGCTACACCTTC. The chain links TRBV28 to TRBJ1-2; a possible D gene is TRBD1 (5 bases). The CDR3 is 16 amino acids. CDR1 is MDHEN, CDR2 SYDVKM, per germline. Between the trimmed V and J ends, which lost 1 base and 4 bases, there was a span of 16 bases.

The chain recombines TRBV7-9 with TRBJ1-2, with 9 bases fitting TRBD1. Germline V CDR1 and CDR2: SEHNR, FQNEAQ (reference sequence). The V gene end was trimmed by 4 bases and the J gene end by 2 bases; junction bases not matched to a gene: 5. The CDR3 has 15 residues. The CDR3 reads CASSSGTGINYGYTF. The CDR3, as DNA: TGTGCCAGCAGCTCCGGGACAGGGATAAACTATGGCTACACCTTC.

The V and J genes are TRBV19 and TRBJ2-7; TRBD1 might be the D (5 bases). Trimming left V 6 bases short and J 2 bases short, with 20 bases between. Per the germline V gene, CDR1 is LNHDA and CDR2 is SQIVND (reference sequence). The CDR3 covers 16 residues. In DNA form, the CDR3 reads TGTGCCAGTAGACAGGCGGCCCGAGAAAAAACCTACGAGCAGTACTTC. Translating gives CASRQAAREKTYEQYF.

This chain uses TRBV3-1 (or the pseudogene TRBV3-2) with TRBJ2-7; 12 positions match TRBD2. The CDR3 contains 16 residues. Germline trimming cut 4 bases from V and 4 bases from J; bases unmatched to any gene: 8. CDR1 and CDR2 from the germline V gene are LGHDT and YNNKEL (reference sequence). The CDR3 DNA reads TGTGCCAGCAGCCGGAAGGGACTAGCGGGCTTGTACGAGCAGTACTTC. This translates into CASSRKGLAGLYEQYF.

The V and J genes are TRBV6-4 and TRBJ1-2; a possible D gene is TRBD1 (5 bases). CDR1 MRHNA and CDR2 SNTAGT come from the germline V gene. V lost 6 bases and J 1 base, leaving 21 bases between the germline ends. The CDR3 consists of 17 residues. The CDR3 DNA is TGTGCCAGCAGGCCCTCCGGGGGGTTAGGGAATAACTATGGCTACACCTTC. Amino acid sequence: CASRPSGGLGNNYGYTF.

This clone was picked up one time. The chain recombines TRBV11-2 with TRBJ1-5; 9 bases fit TRBD1. Trimming took 5 bases from V and 7 from J; bases not matched to a gene: 9. The CDR3 totals 15 residues. CDR1 and CDR2 (germline): SGHAT, FQNNGV. In DNA form, the CDR3 reads TGTGCCAGCAGCCAGGACCCGACAGGGGGGCAGCCCCAGCATTTT. Amino acids: CASSQDPTGGQPQHF.

The genes are TRBV27 and TRBJ1-4, with D possibly matching TRBD1 (5 bases). Trimming pared 6 bases from V and 0 bases from J, leaving 11 bases between. The CDR3 contains 15 residues. CDR1 is MNHEY, CDR2 SMNVEV, per germline (reference sequence). The CDR3 bases are TGTGCCAGCAGGGGGGGGACTACAACTAATGAAAAACTGTTTTTT. This sequence encodes CASRGGTTTNEKLFF.

The genes are TRBV9 and TRBJ1-2; 8 bases agree with TRBD1. Germline V gene data show CDR1 as SGDLS and CDR2 as YYNGEE. The CDR3 is 16 residues long. J lost 6 bases, V lost 4 bases, and 14 bases had no gene match. CDR3 sequence reads: CASSPWTGKGFNGYTF. CDR3 nucleotides: TGTGCCAGCAGCCCCTGGACAGGGAAAGGGTTTAATGGCTACACCTTC.

This chain uses TRBV6-5 with TRBJ1-2; the D gene is possibly TRBD1 (5 bases). Trimming cost V 10 bases and J 3 bases, with 15 bases left between them. This CDR3 spans 13 amino acids. Germline loops: CDR1 MNHEY, CDR2 SVGAGI. As DNA, the CDR3 is TGTGCCACCAAGTGGGGCGAAGACTATGGCTACACCTTC. It specifies CATKWGEDYGYTF.

V usage is TRBV6-5 and J usage is TRBJ1-4; TRBD1 matches 8 bases. The CDR3 length is 14 residues. With 5 bases clipped from V and 6 bases from J, the junction kept 5 bases outside the gene matches. Germline V gene data show CDR1 as MNHEY and CDR2 as SVGAGI. In DNA, the CDR3 is TGTGCCAGCAGTCCTACAGGGGGGGATGAAAAACTGTTTTTT. Translated, it gives CASSPTGGDEKLFF.

Only a few counts were recorded for this clone. The rearrangement uses TRBV7-9 and TRBJ1-4; 10 bases map to TRBD1. V lost 5 bases, J lost 6 bases, and 12 bases stayed unmatched. The CDR3 is made up of 17 amino acids. Germline V gene sequence: CDR1 SEHNR, CDR2 FQNEAQ (reference sequence). CDR3 protein: CASSGRDRGYVDEKLFF. CDR3 DNA sequence: TGTGCCAGCAGCGGCCGGGACAGGGGTTACGTTGATGAAAAACTGTTTTTT. Supplemented by reference TRBV7-9 and TRBJ1-4, the full variable domain reads DTGVSQNPRHKITKRGQNVTFRCDPISEHNRLYWYRQTLGQGPEFLTYFQNEAQLEKSRLLSDRFSAERPKGSFSTLEIQRTEQGDSAMYLCASSGRDRGYVDEKLFFGSGTQLSVL.

V gene TRBV6-5 combines with J gene TRBJ2-7, with D tentatively TRBD2 (6 bases). This CDR3 has 15 residues. V was shortened by 6 bases and J by 3 bases, with 18 bases between the two germline ends. Per germline, CDR1 MNHEY and CDR2 SVGAGI. CDR3 sequence (DNA): TGTGCCAGCAGCCCCCAAAGAAGGGGAGGCTACGAGCAGTACTTC. It yields the protein CASSPQRRGGYEQYF.

The chain's CDR3 is CASSLTANTEAFF. The CDR3, as DNA: TGCGCCAGCAGCCTCACAGCTAACACTGAAGCTTTCTTT. The V and J genes are TRBV5-1 and TRBJ1-1; D gene uncertain. CDR3 length equals 13 residues. The germline gives CDR1 SGHRS, CDR2 YFSETQ. V lost 4 bases and J lost 2, with 9 bases in between. The whole variable domain, filled in from reference TRBV5-1 and TRBJ1-1, reads KAGVTQTPRYLIKTRGQQVTLSCSPISGHRSVSWYQQTPGQGLQFLFEYFSETQRNKGNFPGRFSGRQFSNSRSEMNVSTLELGDSALYLCASSLTANTEAFFGQGTRLTVV.

This sequence joins TRBV6-5 and TRBJ2-7, with D perhaps TRBD1 (6 bases). The germline V and J ends were trimmed by 6 bases and 2 bases, with 14 bases remaining between them. The CDR3 consists of 14 residues. Germline values: CDR1 MNHEY, CDR2 SVGAGI. The chain's CDR3 is CASRLAGTPYEQYF. The DNA of the CDR3 is TGTGCCAGCAGGCTAGCAGGGACACCCTACGAGCAGTACTTC.